This record looks at one TCR beta chain sequence and its context. This record comes from a study of blood T cells in healthy people across ages. Germline CDR1 and CDR2: SQVTM and ANQGSEA. The J segment lost 3 bases and the V segment lost 4 bases, leaving 4 bases of the junction unmatched. This CDR3 is built from 14 residues. The authors ran a second PCR of about 6 to 11 cycles using a sample-barcoded 5' primer and a J-beta primer mix. A single record per CDR3 protein comes from TCRdb applying MiXCR to the 5' RACE reads. The table includes 700,000 to 950,000 distinct CDR3 sequences, roughly 45% detected once.

The sequenced material came from blood. The chain employs TRBV29-1 and TRBJ2-1, with 9 bases aligning to TRBD2. This TCR was recovered from a woman aged 60-70 years in good health. This CDR3 reads CSVVRREGYNEQFF. The CDR3 bases are TGCAGCGTTGTTAGGCGGGAGGGCTACAATGAGCAGTTCTTC.